These 16 T cell receptor beta chains originate from one sample sequenced in a study of T cells in Graves' hyperthyroidism and ophthalmopathy. The source material, RNA transcripts, was used to amplify TCR beta CDR3 regions. The HTBI primer set drove a first-round RT-PCR of the TCR CDR3. TCRdb re-derived calls from the multiplex PCR reads in MiXCR, one entry per CDR3 protein. This table holds 610,000 or so distinct CDR3 sequences, just over 45% found once. Material for sequencing was peripheral blood or thyroid tissue (not recorded which). These receptors were taken from a woman between 18 and 29 years old with Graves' hyperthyroidism.

This clonotype was recorded a few times. This chain uses TRBV3-1 with TRBJ2-7, with a possible D match to TRBD1 (5 bases). Germline V gene data show CDR1 as LGHDT and CDR2 as YNNKEL (reference sequence). Trimming cost V 0 bases and J 0 bases, with 9 bases left between them. This CDR3 spans 15 amino acids. CDR3: CASSQDPDSSYEQYF. CDR3 nucleotide sequence: TGTGCCAGCAGCCAAGATCCCGACAGCTCCTACGAGCAGTACTTC.

The rearrangement joins TRBV7-2 to TRBJ1-4, with no clear D. The V and J ends lost 5 bases and 7 bases respectively, with 14 bases between them. The CDR3 runs 14 residues. CDR1 is SGHTA and CDR2 is FQGNSA in the germline V gene. The CDR3 sequence is CASSAQVAGEKLFF. The CDR3 bases are TGTGCCAGCAGCGCCCAGGTCGCGGGTGAAAAACTGTTTTTT.

The chain recombines TRBV7-9 with TRBJ1-1; maybe TRBD1 (5 bases). Trimming took off 5 bases at V and 10 bases at J, with 14 bases between the two ends. This CDR3 is 12 amino acids long. The germline CDR1 and CDR2 sequences are SEHNR and FQNEAQ (reference sequence). CDR3 residues: CASSTGLAGAFF. CDR3 in DNA: TGTGCCAGCAGCACGGGACTAGCGGGAGCTTTCTTT.

This clonotype was found many times. The chain is built from TRBV10-3 and TRBJ1-5; a possible D gene is TRBD1 (5 bases). The CDR3 has 16 amino acids. V was shortened by 3 bases and J by 4 bases, with 16 bases between the two germline ends. Looked up from germline, CDR1 is ENHRY and CDR2 is SYGVKD. The CDR3 loop is CAISDPGTPTNQPQHF. Written as DNA, the CDR3 is TGTGCCATCAGTGATCCAGGGACCCCCACGAATCAGCCCCAGCATTTT.

This clonotype was recorded at least ten times. The V call is TRBV7-2, the J call TRBJ2-5, with TRBD2 matching 13 bases. Germline lookup yields CDR1 SGHTA and CDR2 FQGNSA. Trimming removed 3 bases from V and 1 base from J; junction bases left unmatched: 11. The CDR3 is 19 residues long. The DNA of the CDR3 is TGTGCCAGCAGCTTGAGACTAGCGGGAGGCTCGGGGGTCCAAGAGACCCAGTACTTC. Encoded protein: CASSLRLAGGSGVQETQYF.

This clonotype showed up many times. This sequence joins TRBV29-1 and TRBJ2-5; 11 bases line up with TRBD2. The CDR3 loop spans 16 amino acids. V lost 3 bases, J lost 1 base, and 7 bases stayed unmatched. Germline CDR1 and CDR2: SQVTM and ANQGSEA. CDR3 DNA: TGCAGCGTTGACCGGGGGGGACTAGCGGTCCAAGAGACCCAGTACTTC. The encoded protein is CSVDRGGLAVQETQYF.

The count of this clonotype is one. V gene TRBV27 combines with J gene TRBJ2-7, with D perhaps matching TRBD1 (5 bases). V gave up 5 bases and J gave up 7 bases, with 9 bases separating them. The CDR3 spans 11 residues. Germline V gives CDR1 MNHEY, CDR2 SMNVEV (reference sequence). CDR3 bases: TGTGCCAGCAGTAGAAGGACAGAGCAGTACTTC. Its translation: CASSRRTEQYF.

At least ten counts were recorded for this clonotype. The chain recombines TRBV20-1 with TRBJ2-7, with D uncertain. From germline, CDR1 is DFQATT and CDR2 SNEGSKA (reference sequence). CDR3 length equals 13 residues. Trimming took 2 bases from V and 1 from J, leaving 9 bases between them. The CDR3 DNA reads as TGCAGTGCTAGACCGGGCACTTCCTACGAGCAGTACTTC. Its translation: CSARPGTSYEQYF.

This clonotype was observed a handful of times. This chain links TRBV24-1 with TRBJ2-2; D not certain. V was clipped by 4 bases and J by 3 bases, with 8 bases between them. From germline, CDR1 is KGHDR and CDR2 SFDVKD. The CDR3 length is 14 residues. CDR3 in DNA: TGTGCCACCAGTGAAGAGCCAGACACCGGGGAGCTGTTTTTT. This gives the protein CATSEEPDTGELFF.

This clonotype was counted once. This chain connects TRBV25-1 to TRBJ2-5; D unresolved. CDR1 and CDR2 (germline): MGHDK, SYGVNS. V was shortened by 0 bases and J by 4 bases, with 9 bases between the two germline ends. The CDR3 sequence is 14 residues long. CDR3 nucleotide sequence: TGTGCCAGCAGTGAATATGGGTCGGGAGAGACCCAGTACTTC. Encoded protein: CASSEYGSGETQYF.

The V call is TRBV7-2, the J call TRBJ1-2, with D unresolved. This CDR3 is built from 16 residues. V dropped 1 base and J dropped 4 bases, with 16 bases sitting between them. In germline, CDR1 is SGHTA, CDR2 FQGNSA. The CDR3 is CASSLGYNEQFYGYTF. CDR3 nucleotides: TGTGCCAGCAGCTTAGGTTACAATGAGCAGTTCTATGGCTACACCTTC.

This clonotype was picked up a small number of times. The chain recombines TRBV12-3 or TRBV12-4 with TRBJ2-2, with 12 bases aligning to TRBD1. The trim removed 8 bases at V and 6 bases at J, leaving 13 bases unmatched. The CDR3 is 17 amino acids. The CDR3 nucleotides are TGTGCCAGCGCCGGGACAGGGGGCGGTAATTGGGCCGGGGAGCTGTTTTTT. Translation gives CASAGTGGGNWAGELFF.

The V gene is TRBV9, the J gene TRBJ1-2; D might be TRBD1 (5 bases). V lost 4 bases and J lost 2, with 15 bases in between. CDR3 length: 15 residues. Per the germline V gene, CDR1 is SGDLS and CDR2 is YYNGEE. CDR3 loop: CASSPGTGTNYGYTF. In DNA, the CDR3 is TGTGCCAGCAGCCCCGGTACAGGCACCAACTATGGCTACACCTTC.

In this sample, this clonotype turned up a few times. DNA for the CDR3: TGCGCCAGCAGCCAGGGGGGGGGACAGACCAGAACCTACGAGCAGTACTTC. It encodes CASSQGGGQTRTYEQYF. The chain recombines TRBV4-1 with TRBJ2-7, with D perhaps TRBD1 or TRBD2 (7 bases each). Trimming shortened V by 3 bases and J by 2 bases, and 20 bases separated the two germline ends. CDR1 and CDR2 (germline): MGHRA, YSYEKL. The CDR3 runs to 17 residues.

This clonotype was seen a handful of times. A much larger clone is a single base away; this may be a read error. V is TRBV7-6 and J is TRBJ2-7, with D perhaps TRBD1 or TRBD2 (6 bases each). The CDR3 totals 14 residues. V lost 1 base, J lost 3 bases, and 10 bases lay in between. Germline CDR1 is SGHVS and CDR2 is FNYEAQ. The CDR3 sequence: CASSLGGADYEQYF. CDR3 DNA sequence: TGTGCCAGCAGCTTAGGGGGGGCCGACTACGAGCAGTACTTC.

Many counts were recorded for this clonotype. This chain links TRBV29-1 with TRBJ2-7, with D perhaps TRBD1 (5 bases). Looked up from germline, CDR1 is SQVTM and CDR2 is ANQGSEA. V was shortened by 5 bases and J by 3 bases, with 20 bases between the two germline ends. CDR3 length: 15 residues. The CDR3 loop reads CSVFELGQGNYEQYF. The CDR3 DNA sequence: TGCAGCGTTTTTGAGTTGGGGCAGGGCAACTACGAGCAGTACTTC.